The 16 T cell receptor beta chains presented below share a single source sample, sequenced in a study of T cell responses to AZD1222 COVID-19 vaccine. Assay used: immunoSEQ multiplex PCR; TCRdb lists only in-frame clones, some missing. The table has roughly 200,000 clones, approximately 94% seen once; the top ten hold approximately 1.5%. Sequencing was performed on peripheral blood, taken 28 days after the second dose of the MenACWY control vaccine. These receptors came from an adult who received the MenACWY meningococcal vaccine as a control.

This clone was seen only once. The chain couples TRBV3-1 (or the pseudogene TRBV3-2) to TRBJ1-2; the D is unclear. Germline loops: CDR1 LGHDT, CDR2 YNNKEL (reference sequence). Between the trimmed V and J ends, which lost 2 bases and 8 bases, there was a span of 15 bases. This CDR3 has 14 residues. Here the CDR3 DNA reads TGTGCCAGCAGCCAAAATTACGGGGTAGGGGGCTACACCTTC. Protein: CASSQNYGVGGYTF.

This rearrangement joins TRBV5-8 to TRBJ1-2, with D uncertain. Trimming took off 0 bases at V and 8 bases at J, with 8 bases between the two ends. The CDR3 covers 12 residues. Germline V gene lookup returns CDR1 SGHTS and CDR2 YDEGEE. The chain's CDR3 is CASSLDLGGYTF. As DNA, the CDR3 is TGTGCCAGCAGCTTGGATCTGGGGGGCTACACCTTC.

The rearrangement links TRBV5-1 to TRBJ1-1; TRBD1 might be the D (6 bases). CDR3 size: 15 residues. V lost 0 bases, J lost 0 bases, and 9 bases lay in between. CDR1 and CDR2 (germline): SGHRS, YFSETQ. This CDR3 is CASSLVQGMNTEAFF. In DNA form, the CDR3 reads TGCGCCAGCAGCTTGGTTCAGGGGATGAACACTGAAGCTTTCTTT.

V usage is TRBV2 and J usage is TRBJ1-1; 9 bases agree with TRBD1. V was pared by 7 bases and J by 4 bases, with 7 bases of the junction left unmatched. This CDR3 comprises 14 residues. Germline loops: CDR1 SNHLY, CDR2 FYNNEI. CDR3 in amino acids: CASKVLTGGTEAFF. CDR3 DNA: TGTGCCAGCAAGGTCTTGACAGGGGGCACTGAAGCTTTCTTT.

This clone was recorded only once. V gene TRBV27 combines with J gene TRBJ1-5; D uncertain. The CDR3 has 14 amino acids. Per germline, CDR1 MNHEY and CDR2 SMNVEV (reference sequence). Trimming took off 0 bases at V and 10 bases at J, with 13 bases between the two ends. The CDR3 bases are TGTGCCAGCAGTTTATCCAGCAGCTTGGGACCCCAGCATTTT. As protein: CASSLSSSLGPQHF.

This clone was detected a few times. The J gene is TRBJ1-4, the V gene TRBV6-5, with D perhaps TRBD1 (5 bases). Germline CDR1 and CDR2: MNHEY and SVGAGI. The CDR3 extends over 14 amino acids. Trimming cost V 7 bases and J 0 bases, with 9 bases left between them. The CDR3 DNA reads TGTGCCAGCACGGGAGGGGCAACTAATGAAAAACTGTTTTTT. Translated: CASTGGATNEKLFF.

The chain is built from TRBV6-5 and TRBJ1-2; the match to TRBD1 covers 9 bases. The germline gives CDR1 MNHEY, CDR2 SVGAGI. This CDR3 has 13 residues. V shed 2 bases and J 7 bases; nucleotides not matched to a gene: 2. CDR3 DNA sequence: TGTGCCAGCAGTTACGGGACAGGGCTTGGCTACACCTTC. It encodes CASSYGTGLGYTF.

The CDR3 DNA is TGTGCCAGTATTAGCCCAGGGATACCTAACTATGGCTACACCTTC. Protein product: CASISPGIPNYGYTF. This chain joins TRBV19 and TRBJ1-2; possible D gene TRBD1, 5 bases. CDR3 length equals 15 residues. CDR1 LNHDA and CDR2 SQIVND come from the germline V gene (reference sequence). The V end lost 7 bases, the J end lost 0 bases, and 15 bases lay between the germline ends. Full variable domain (rest looked up from reference TRBV19 and TRBJ1-2): DGGITQSPKYLFRKEGQNVTLSCEQNLNHDAMYWYRQDPGQGLRLIYYSQIVNDFQKGDIAEGYSVSREKKESFPLTVTSAQKNPTAFYLCASISPGIPNYGYTFGSGTRLTVV.

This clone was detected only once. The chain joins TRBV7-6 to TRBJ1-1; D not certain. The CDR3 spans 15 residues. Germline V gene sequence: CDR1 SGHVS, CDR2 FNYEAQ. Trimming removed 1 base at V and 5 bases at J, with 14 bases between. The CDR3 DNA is TGTGCCAGCAGCTTAGTGGGCTTTTCATTGACTGAAGCTTTCTTT. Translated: CASSLVGFSLTEAFF. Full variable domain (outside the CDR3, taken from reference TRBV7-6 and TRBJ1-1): GAGVSQSPRYKVTKRGQDVALRCDPISGHVSLYWYRQALGQGPEFLTYFNYEAQQDKSGLPNDRFSAERPEGSISTLTIQRTEQRDSAMYRCASSLVGFSLTEAFFGQGTRLTVV.

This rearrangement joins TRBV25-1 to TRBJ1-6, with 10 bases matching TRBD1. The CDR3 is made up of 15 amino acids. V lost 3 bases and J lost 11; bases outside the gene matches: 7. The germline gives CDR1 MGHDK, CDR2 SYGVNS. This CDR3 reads CASSDGTGVLAPLHF. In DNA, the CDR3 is TGTGCCAGCAGTGACGGGACAGGGGTCCTAGCACCCCTCCACTTT. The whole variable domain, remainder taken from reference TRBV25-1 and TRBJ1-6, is EADIYQTPRYLVIGTGKKITLECSQTMGHDKMYWYQQDPGMELHLIHYSYGVNSTEKGDLSSESTVSRIRTEHFPLTLESARPSHTSQYLCASSDGTGVLAPLHFGNGTRLTVT.

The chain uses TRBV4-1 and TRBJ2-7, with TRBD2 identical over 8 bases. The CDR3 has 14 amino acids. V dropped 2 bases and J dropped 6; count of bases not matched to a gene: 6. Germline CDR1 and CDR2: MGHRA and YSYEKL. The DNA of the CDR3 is TGCGCCAGCAGCCAAAGGCTAGCGGGCTCCGAGCAGTACTTC. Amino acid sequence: CASSQRLAGSEQYF.

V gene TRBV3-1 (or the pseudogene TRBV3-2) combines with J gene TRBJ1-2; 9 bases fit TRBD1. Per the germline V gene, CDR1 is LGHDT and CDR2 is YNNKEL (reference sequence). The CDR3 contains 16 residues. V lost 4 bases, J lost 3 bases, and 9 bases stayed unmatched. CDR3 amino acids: CASSPPWGQGDYGYTF. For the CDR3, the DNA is TGTGCCAGCAGCCCCCCTTGGGGACAGGGAGACTATGGCTACACCTTC.

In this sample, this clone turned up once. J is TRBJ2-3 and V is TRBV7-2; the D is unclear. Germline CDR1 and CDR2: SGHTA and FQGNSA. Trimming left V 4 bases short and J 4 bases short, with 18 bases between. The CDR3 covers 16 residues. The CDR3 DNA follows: TGTGCCAGCAGCTCCTCGTCCCGAGGTGGGGCAGATACGCAGTATTTT. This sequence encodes CASSSSSRGGADTQYF.

CDR3: CASSTGGNQPQHF. The CDR3 DNA reads TGCGCCAGCTCTACAGGGGGTAATCAGCCCCAGCATTTT. The gene calls are TRBV5-1 and TRBJ1-5; TRBD1 matches 8 bases. Germline V gene sequence: CDR1 SGHRS, CDR2 YFSETQ. The CDR3 has 13 amino acids. Trimming took 7 bases from V and 4 from J; bases not matched to a gene: 4.

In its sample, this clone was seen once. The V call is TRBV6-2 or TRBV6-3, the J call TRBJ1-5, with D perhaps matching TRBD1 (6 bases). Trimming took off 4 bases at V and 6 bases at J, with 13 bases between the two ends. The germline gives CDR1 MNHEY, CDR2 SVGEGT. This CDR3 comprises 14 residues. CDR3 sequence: CASSSWGAGQPQHF. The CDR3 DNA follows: TGTGCCAGCAGTTCGTGGGGGGCGGGTCAGCCCCAGCATTTT.

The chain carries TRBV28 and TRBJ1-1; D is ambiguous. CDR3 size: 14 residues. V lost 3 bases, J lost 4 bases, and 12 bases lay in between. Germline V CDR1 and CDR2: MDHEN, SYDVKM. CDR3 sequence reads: CASSLSMTATEAFF. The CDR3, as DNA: TGTGCCAGCAGTTTGTCTATGACGGCCACTGAAGCTTTCTTT.